This T cell receptor (beta chain) was recovered during a study of blood T cell repertoires in COVID-19. As for the study in general: Researchers got acute and convalescent COVID-19 samples from the United States, Italy and Spain.

Data came from immunoSEQ multiplex PCR; TCRdb stores just in-frame clones and leaves some out. The sample has more than 250,000 clones; over 75% are singletons. The CDR3 consists of 15 residues. V lost 0 bases and J lost 0, with 9 bases in between. The germline gives CDR1 SGHRS, CDR2 YFSETQ. Sequenced material: peripheral blood. This sequence originates from a human donor in a cohort sampled during active COVID-19. The rearrangement joins TRBV5-1 to TRBJ1-2; D is unclear. The DNA for the CDR3 is TGCGCCAGCAGCTTGGCCAACGGAGCTAACTATGGCTACACCTTC. Residues: CASSLANGANYGYTF.